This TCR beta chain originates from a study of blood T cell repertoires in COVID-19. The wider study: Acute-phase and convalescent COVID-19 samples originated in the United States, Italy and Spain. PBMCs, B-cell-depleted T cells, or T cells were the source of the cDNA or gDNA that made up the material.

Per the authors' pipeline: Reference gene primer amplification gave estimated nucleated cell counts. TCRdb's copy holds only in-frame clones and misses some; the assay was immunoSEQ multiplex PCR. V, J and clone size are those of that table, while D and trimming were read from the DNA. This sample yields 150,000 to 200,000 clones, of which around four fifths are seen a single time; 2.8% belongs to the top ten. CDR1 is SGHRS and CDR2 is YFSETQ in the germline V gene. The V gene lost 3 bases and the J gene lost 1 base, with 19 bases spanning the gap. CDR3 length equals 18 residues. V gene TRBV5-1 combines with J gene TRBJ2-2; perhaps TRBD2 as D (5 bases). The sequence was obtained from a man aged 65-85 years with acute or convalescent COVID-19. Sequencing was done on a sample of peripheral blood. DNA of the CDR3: TGCGCCAGCAGCTATATTTCCCTAATCGGGGTGAACACCGGGGAGCTGTTTTTT. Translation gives CASSYISLIGVNTGELFF.